This TCR beta chain was found in a study of T cells in Graves' hyperthyroidism and ophthalmopathy. Study-level background: The authors collected peripheral blood at initial diagnosis, before any treatment. General study results and limits: Most expanded thyroid clonotypes above 0.001 also appeared in blood.

Amplified regions were TCR beta CDR3 sequences from RNA transcripts. The primer set for the first-round RT-PCR of the TCR CDR3 was HTBI. MiXCR was run by TCRdb on the multiplex PCR reads, yielding one entry per CDR3 protein. The sample has nearly 600,000 distinct CDR3 sequences, roughly 14% seen once. Those patients with uncontrolled infection, other autoimmune disease, pregnancy or lactation were excluded. An approximately 10 ml volume of fresh peripheral blood provided the PBMCs. Note on this clonotype: Its matching antigen is unknown.

The sequence was collected from a woman between 25 and 40 years old with Graves' hyperthyroidism that later progressed to Graves' ophthalmopathy. The sample was blood.

CDR3 bases: TGTGCCAGCTCACCACCGGGGGCCTTGACAGATACGCAGTATTTT. Protein: CASSPPGALTDTQYF. This chain joins TRBV18 and TRBJ2-3, with D maybe TRBD1 (6 bases). Per germline, CDR1 KGHSH and CDR2 LQKENI. Trimming pared 0 bases from V and 3 bases from J, leaving 10 bases between. The CDR3 has 15 amino acids.